This T cell receptor (beta chain) comes out of a study of molecular identifiers for immune sequencing clone quantification. The wider study: The replicate experiment used RNA from roughly 18,000 or 92,000 naive CD8 cells. This RNA was split into five aliquots, and four of them were sequenced.

This clonotype came up a few times. Naive CD8 libraries came from approximately 20,000 to 1,000,000 sorted cells with 10%, 30% or 50% RNA. Germline loops: CDR1 PRHDT, CDR2 FYEKMQ (reference sequence). The CDR3 runs 13 residues. V was pared by 2 bases and J by 7 bases, with 11 bases between. Methods described previously were used for bulk TCR libraries, and listed TCR primers were applied. TCRdb ran MiXCR on the PCR reads and lists one entry per CDR3 protein. The sample carries hundreds of thousands of distinct CDR3 sequences, 25% recorded once. This TCR was recovered from a human donor in good health. Some libraries in this study had Jurkat cell RNA spiked in. The sample comprised naive CD8+ T cells from blood, with Jurkat cell RNA spiked in. Subset reported: FACS-sorted CD8+CD4-CCR7+CD45RA+ naive T cells. The chain joins TRBV13 to TRBJ1-2; D not certain. CDR3 in amino acids: CASSLPSASGYTF. CDR3 DNA sequence: TGTGCCAGCAGCTTACCGAGTGCTAGTGGCTACACCTTC.